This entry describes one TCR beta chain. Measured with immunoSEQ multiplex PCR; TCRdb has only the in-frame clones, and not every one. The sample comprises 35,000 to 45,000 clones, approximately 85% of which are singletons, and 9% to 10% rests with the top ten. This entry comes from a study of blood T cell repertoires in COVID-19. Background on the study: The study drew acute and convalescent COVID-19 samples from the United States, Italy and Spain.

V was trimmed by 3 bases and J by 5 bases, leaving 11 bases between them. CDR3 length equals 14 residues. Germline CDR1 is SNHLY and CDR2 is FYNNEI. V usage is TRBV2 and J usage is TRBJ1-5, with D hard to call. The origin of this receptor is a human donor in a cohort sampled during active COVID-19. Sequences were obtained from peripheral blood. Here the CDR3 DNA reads TGTGCCAGCAGTGAGGATCCACAGTATCAGCCCCAGCATTTT. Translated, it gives CASSEDPQYQPQHF. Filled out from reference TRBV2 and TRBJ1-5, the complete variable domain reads EPEVTQTPSHQVTQMGQEVILRCVPISNHLYFYWYRQILGQKVEFLVSFYNNEISEKSEIFDDQFSVERPDGSNFTLKIRSTKLEDSAMYFCASSEDPQYQPQHFGDGTRLSIL.